This entry lists 2 T cell receptor beta chains sequenced from one sample in a study of tumor-infiltrating lymphocytes in oesophageal squamous cell carcinoma. TCRdb reanalysed the PCR reads using MiXCR and keeps one entry per CDR3 protein. The sample lists about 10,000 distinct CDR3 sequences; 63% were seen once. Sequencing used esophageal tumor tissue. These receptors originate from a female donor with esophageal squamous cell carcinoma.

In this sample, this clonotype turned up a few times. The chain joins TRBV12-3 or TRBV12-4 to TRBJ2-2, with D unresolved. The CDR3 covers 11 residues. The ends were cut back, 4 bases at V and 6 bases at J, with 3 bases in the middle. This CDR3 is CASSYAGELFF. For the CDR3, the DNA is TGTGCCAGCAGTTATGCCGGGGAGCTGTTTTTT.

The chain employs TRBV7-2 and TRBJ2-1; TRBD2 matches 12 bases. The last part of the DNA fits TRBJ2-7 better; the J call may be wrong. The CDR3 consists of 16 residues. CDR1 is SGHTA and CDR2 is FQGNSA in the germline V gene. CDR3 sequence reads: CASSSSGGATYNEQYF. DNA for the CDR3: TGTGCCAGCAGCTCTAGCGGGGGGGCCACCTACAATGAGCAGTACTTC.